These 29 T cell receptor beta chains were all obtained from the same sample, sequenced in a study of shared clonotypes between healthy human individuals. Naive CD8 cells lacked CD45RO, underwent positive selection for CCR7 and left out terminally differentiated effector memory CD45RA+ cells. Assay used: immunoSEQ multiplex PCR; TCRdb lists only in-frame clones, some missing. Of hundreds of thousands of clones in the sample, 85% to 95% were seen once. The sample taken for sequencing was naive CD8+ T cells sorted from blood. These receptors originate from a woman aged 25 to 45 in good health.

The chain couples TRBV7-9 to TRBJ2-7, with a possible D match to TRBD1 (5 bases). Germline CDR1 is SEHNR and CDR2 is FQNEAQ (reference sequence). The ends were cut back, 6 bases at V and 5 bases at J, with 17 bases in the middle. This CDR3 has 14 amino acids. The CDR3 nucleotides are TGTGCCAGCAGGACGGGCGAACAGGTCCACGAGCAGTACTTC. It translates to CASRTGEQVHEQYF.

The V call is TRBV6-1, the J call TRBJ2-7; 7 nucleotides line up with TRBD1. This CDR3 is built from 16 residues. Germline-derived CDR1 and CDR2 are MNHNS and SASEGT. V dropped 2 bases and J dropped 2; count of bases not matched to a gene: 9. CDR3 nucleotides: TGTGCCAGCAGTGAACCCCTCGGGACAGATCCCTACGAGCAGTACTTC. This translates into CASSEPLGTDPYEQYF.

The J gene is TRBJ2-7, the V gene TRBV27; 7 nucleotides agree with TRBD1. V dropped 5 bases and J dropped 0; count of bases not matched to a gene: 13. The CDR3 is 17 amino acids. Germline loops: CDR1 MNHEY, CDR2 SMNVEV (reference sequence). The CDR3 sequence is CASSIETGTAFSYEQYF. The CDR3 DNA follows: TGTGCCAGCAGTATAGAAACCGGGACAGCGTTCTCCTACGAGCAGTACTTC.

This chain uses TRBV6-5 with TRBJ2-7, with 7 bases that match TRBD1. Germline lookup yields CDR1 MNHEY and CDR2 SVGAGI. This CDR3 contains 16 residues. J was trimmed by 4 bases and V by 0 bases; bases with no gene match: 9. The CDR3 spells CASSYSTGQVPYEQYF. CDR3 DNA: TGTGCCAGCAGTTACTCGACCGGACAGGTACCGTACGAGCAGTACTTC.

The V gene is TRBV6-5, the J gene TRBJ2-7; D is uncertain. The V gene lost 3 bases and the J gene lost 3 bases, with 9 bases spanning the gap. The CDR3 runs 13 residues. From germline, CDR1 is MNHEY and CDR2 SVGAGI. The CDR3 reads CASSYAFYYEQYF. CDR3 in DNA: TGTGCCAGCAGTTATGCCTTTTACTACGAGCAGTACTTC.

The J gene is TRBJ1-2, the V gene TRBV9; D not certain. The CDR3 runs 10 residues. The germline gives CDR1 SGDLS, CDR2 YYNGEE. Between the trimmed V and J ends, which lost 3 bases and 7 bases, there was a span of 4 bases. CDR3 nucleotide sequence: TGTGCCAGCAGCGGACTTGGCTACACCTTC. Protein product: CASSGLGYTF.

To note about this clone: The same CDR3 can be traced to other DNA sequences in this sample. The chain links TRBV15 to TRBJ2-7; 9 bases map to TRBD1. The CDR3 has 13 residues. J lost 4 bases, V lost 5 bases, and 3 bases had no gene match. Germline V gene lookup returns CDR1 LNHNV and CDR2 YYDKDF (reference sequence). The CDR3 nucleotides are TGTGCCACCAGCGCCGGACAGGGGTACGAGCAGTACTTC. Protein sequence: CATSAGQGYEQYF.

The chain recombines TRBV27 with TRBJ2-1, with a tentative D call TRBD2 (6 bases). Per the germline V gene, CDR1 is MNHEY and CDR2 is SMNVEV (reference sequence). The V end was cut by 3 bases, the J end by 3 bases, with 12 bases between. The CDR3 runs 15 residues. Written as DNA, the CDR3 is TGTGCCAGCAGTTTCTTCGATAGCGGCTACAATGAGCAGTTCTTC. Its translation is CASSFFDSGYNEQFF.

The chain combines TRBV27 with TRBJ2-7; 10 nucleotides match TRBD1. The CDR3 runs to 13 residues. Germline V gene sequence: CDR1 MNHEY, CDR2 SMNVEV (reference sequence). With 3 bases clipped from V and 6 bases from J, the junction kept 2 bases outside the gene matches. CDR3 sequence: CASSFGQGGEQYF. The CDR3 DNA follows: TGTGCCAGCAGTTTCGGACAGGGGGGCGAGCAGTACTTC.

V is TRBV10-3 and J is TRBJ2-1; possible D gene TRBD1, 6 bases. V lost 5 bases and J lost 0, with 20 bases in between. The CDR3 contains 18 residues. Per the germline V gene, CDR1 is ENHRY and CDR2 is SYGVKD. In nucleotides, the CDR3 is TGTGCCATCAGTCCTTTCGGACAGTCCCCGAGCTCCTACAATGAGCAGTTCTTC. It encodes CAISPFGQSPSSYNEQFF.

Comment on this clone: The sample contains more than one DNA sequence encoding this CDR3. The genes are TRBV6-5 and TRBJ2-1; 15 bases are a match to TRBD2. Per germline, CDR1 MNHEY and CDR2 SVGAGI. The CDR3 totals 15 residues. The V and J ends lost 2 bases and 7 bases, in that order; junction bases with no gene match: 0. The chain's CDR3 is CASSYGTSGRNEQFF. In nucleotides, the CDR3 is TGTGCCAGCAGTTACGGGACTAGCGGGAGGAATGAGCAGTTCTTC.

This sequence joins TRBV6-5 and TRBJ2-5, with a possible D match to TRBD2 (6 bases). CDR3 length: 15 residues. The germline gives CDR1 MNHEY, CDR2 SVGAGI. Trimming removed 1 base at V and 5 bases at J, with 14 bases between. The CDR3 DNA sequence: TGTGCCAGCAGTTACTGGCCTCGGGGAGGCGAGACCCAGTACTTC. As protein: CASSYWPRGGETQYF.

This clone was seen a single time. The CDR3, as DNA: TGTGCCAGCAGTTTCGGGAGAAGAACTGAAGCTTTCTTT. It codes for CASSFGRRTEAFF. The chain has TRBV28 and TRBJ1-1; no definite D call. The length of the CDR3 is 13 residues. V was clipped by 3 bases and J by 5 bases, with 10 bases between them. CDR1 and CDR2 from the germline V gene are MDHEN and SYDVKM.

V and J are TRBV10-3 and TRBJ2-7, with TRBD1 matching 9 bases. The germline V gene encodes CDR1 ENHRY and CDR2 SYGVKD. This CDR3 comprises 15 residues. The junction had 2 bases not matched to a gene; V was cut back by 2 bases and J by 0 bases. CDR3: CAISEGTGPSYEQYF. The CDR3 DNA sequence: TGTGCCATCAGTGAGGGGACAGGGCCCTCCTACGAGCAGTACTTC.

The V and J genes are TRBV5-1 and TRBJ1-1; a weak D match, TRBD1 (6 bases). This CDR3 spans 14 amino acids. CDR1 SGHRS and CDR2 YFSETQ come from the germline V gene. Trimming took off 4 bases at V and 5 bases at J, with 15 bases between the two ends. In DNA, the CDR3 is TGCGCCAGCAGCCGAACAGGGCCAGGGACTGAAGCTTTCTTT. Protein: CASSRTGPGTEAFF.

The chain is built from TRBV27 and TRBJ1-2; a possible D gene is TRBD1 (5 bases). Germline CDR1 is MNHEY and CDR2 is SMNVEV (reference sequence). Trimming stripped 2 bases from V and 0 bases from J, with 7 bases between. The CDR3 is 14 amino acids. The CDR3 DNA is TGTGCCAGCAGTTTAATGGGGGCTAACTATGGCTACACCTTC. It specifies CASSLMGANYGYTF.

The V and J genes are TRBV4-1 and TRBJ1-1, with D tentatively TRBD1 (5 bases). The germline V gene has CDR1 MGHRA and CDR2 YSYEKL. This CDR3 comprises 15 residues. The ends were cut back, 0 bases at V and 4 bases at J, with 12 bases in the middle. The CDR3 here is CASSQDSGTGTEAFF. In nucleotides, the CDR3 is TGCGCCAGCAGCCAAGATTCGGGGACGGGCACTGAAGCTTTCTTT.

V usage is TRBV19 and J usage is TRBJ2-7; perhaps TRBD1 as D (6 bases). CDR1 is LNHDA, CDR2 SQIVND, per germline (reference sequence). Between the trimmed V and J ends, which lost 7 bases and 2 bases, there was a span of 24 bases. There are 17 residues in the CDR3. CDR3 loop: CASTLGRPDRITYEQYF. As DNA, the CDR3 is TGTGCCAGTACCCTAGGTCGTCCCGACAGGATAACCTACGAGCAGTACTTC.

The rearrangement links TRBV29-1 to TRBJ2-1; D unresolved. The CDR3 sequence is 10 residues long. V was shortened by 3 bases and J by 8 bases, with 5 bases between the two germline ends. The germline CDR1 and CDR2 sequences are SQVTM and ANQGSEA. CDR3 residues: CSVDIYEQFF. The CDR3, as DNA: TGCAGCGTTGATATCTATGAGCAGTTCTTC.

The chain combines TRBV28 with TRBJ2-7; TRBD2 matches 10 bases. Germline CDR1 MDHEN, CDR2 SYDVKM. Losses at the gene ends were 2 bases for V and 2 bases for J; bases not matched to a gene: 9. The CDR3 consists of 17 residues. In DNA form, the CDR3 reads TGTGCCAGCAGTTTAAGGACTAGCGGAATACTTACCTACGAGCAGTACTTC. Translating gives CASSLRTSGILTYEQYF.

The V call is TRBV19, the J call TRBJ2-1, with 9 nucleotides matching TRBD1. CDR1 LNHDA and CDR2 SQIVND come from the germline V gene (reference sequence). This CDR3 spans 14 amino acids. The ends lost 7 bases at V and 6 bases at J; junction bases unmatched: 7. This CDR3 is CASTRTGESNEQFF. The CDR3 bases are TGTGCCAGTACCCGGACAGGGGAGAGCAATGAGCAGTTCTTC. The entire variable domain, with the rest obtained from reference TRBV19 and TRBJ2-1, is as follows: DGGITQSPKYLFRKEGQNVTLSCEQNLNHDAMYWYRQDPGQGLRLIYYSQIVNDFQKGDIAEGYSVSREKKESFPLTVTSAQKNPTAFYLCASTRTGESNEQFFGPGTRLTVL.

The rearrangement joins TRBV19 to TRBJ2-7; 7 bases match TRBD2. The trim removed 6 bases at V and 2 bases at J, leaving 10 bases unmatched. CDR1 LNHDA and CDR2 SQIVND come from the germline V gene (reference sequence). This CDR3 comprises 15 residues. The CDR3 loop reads CASSPGLESAYEQYF. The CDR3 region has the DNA TGTGCCAGTAGCCCCGGACTAGAATCGGCCTACGAGCAGTACTTC.

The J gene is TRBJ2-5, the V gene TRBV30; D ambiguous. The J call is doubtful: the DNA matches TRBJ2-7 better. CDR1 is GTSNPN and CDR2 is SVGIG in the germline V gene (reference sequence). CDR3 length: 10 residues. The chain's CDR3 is CAWSDREQYF. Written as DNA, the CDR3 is TGTGCCTGGAGCGACCGCGAGCAGTACTTC.

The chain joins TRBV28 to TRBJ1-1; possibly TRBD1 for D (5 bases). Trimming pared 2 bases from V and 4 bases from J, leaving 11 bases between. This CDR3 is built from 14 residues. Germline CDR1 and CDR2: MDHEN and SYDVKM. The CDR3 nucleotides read TGTGCCAGCAGTTTAATGGTCAGGGTCACTGAAGCTTTCTTT. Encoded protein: CASSLMVRVTEAFF.

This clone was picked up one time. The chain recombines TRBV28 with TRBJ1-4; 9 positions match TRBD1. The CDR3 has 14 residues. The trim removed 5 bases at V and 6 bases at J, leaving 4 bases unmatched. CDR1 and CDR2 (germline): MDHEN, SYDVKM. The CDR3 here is CASSTGQGYEKLFF. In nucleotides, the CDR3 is TGTGCCAGCAGTACGGGACAGGGATATGAAAAACTGTTTTTT.

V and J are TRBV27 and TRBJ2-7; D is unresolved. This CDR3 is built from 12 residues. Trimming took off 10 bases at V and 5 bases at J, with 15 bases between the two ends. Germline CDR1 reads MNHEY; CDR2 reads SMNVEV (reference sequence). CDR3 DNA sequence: TGTGCCACCTGGGCCGCTCCGCACGAGCAGTACTTC. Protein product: CATWAAPHEQYF.

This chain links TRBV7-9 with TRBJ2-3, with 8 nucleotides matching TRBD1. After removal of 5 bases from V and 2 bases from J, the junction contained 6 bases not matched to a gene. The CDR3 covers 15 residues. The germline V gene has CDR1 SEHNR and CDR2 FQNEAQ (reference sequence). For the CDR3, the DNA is TGTGCCAGCAGCCAAGACAGGGGCCCCACAGATACGCAGTATTTT. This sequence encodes CASSQDRGPTDTQYF.

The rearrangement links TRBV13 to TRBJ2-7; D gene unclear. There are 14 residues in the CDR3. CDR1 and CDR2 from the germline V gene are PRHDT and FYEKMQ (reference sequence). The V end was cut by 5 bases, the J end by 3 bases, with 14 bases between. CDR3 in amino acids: CASSPARIRYEQYF. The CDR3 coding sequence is TGTGCCAGCAGCCCCGCGAGGATTCGCTACGAGCAGTACTTC.

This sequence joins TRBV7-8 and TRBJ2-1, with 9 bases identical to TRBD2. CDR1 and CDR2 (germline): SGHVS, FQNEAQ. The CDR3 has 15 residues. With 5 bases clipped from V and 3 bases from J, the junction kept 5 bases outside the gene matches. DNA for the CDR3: TGTGCCAGCAGCCCACCGACTAGCGGCTACAATGAGCAGTTCTTC. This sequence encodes CASSPPTSGYNEQFF.